These T cell receptor beta chains were read from a single sample in a study of early T cells in non-severe SARS-CoV-2 infection. MiXCR, applied by TCRdb to the 5' RACE reads, yields one record per CDR3 protein. The sample includes 80,000 or so distinct CDR3 sequences, around an eighth seen only once; the top ten take under 4%. The specimen sequenced was whole blood. The receptors were gathered from an adult who was a healthcare worker with PCR-confirmed SARS-CoV-2 infection or an uninfected control (not recorded which). CDR3s include the opening cysteine and the closing phenylalanine or tryptophan. The D gene is left open where the match is weak. Size is omitted from some rows. Given values are once, few, many or a class for expanded clones.

TRBD2 TRBJ2-1 TRBV6-2/TRBV6-3 few CASSSSSGISHEQFF TGTGCCAGCAGCTCCTCTAGCGGGATCTCCCATGAGCAGTTCTTC
NA TRBJ2-2 TRBV2 many CASSGQRSNTGELFF TGTGCCAGCAGTGGCCAAAGATCGAACACCGGGGAGCTGTTTTTT
TRBD1 TRBJ2-2 TRBV20-1 few CSANSDRGLSTGELFF TGCAGTGCTAACTCCGACAGGGGGCTGAGCACCGGGGAGCTGTTTTTT
NA TRBJ1-5 TRBV19 many CASSIAGFSNQPQHF TGTGCCAGTAGTATAGCCGGGTTTAGCAATCAGCCCCAGCATTTT
TRBD2 TRBJ2-3 TRBV5-5 many CASSAGLAGGPDTQYF TGTGCCAGCAGTGCGGGACTAGCGGGAGGGCCGGATACGCAGTATTTT
NA TRBJ2-5 TRBV7-9 many CASSLVPGKETQYF TGTGCCAGCAGCTTAGTACCTGGGAAAGAGACCCAGTACTTC
TRBD1 TRBJ2-7 TRBV12-3/TRBV12-4 many CASSFGTRDRVSYEQYF TGTGCCAGCAGTTTTGGGACCCGGGACAGGGTTTCCTACGAGCAGTACTTC
NA TRBJ1-3 TRBV15 NA CATSRATVTGNTIYF TGTGCCACCAGCAGAGCAACGGTAACTGGAAACACCATATATTTT
TRBD1 TRBJ1-4 TRBV19 many CASSLTGGSGEKLFF TGTGCCAGTAGTTTAACAGGGGGTAGCGGAGAAAAACTGTTTTTT
NA TRBJ1-1 TRBV27 many CASSTLRQLVNTEAFF TGTGCCAGCAGTACCCTCAGACAGTTAGTGAACACTGAAGCTTTCTTT
TRBD2 TRBJ2-2 TRBV20-1 NA CSATKAGGSTGELFF TGCAGTGCTACGAAAGCGGGAGGTTCCACCGGGGAGCTGTTTTTT
TRBD2 TRBJ2-1 TRBV9 few CASKRGLDLYNEQFF TGTGCCAGCAAACGGGGACTAGACCTCTACAATGAGCAGTTCTTC
TRBD1 TRBJ2-7 TRBV13 few CASSLDGGQGWYEQYF TGTGCCAGCAGCTTGGATGGGGGACAGGGTTGGTACGAGCAGTACTTC
TRBD2 TRBJ2-7 TRBV29-1 NA CSVEKRLAEPYEQYF TGCAGCGTTGAAAAAAGACTAGCGGAGCCCTACGAGCAGTACTTC
NA TRBJ2-7 TRBV4-2 many CASSQARSSYEQYF TGTGCCAGCAGCCAAGCCAGGAGCTCCTACGAGCAGTACTTC
NA TRBJ1-6 TRBV7-9 few CASSLGGGVNSPLHF TGTGCCAGCAGCTTAGGCGGGGGCGTTAATTCACCCCTCCACTTT
NA TRBJ1-4 TRBV20-1 NA CSARDWAAENEKLFF TGCAGTGCTAGAGATTGGGCGGCAGAGAATGAAAAACTGTTTTTT
TRBD2 TRBJ2-1 TRBV27 many CASSLYGTSGTSYNEQFF TGTGCCAGCAGTTTATACGGGACTAGCGGGACCTCCTACAATGAGCAGTTCTTC
TRBD1 TRBJ1-2 TRBV7-2 NA CASSPPGQGVLFNGYTF TGTGCCAGCAGCCCCCCGGGACAGGGAGTCTTGTTCAATGGCTACACCTTC
NA TRBJ2-7 TRBV9 few CASSVLSGPSYEQYF TGTGCCAGCTCCGTACTGAGCGGGCCCTCCTACGAGCAGTACTTC
NA TRBJ1-1 TRBV11-2 NA CAVTRAYTEAFF TGTGCCGTCACGAGGGCGTACACTGAAGCTTTCTTT
TRBD1 TRBJ2-1 TRBV3-1 NA CASSQLIRGSSCNEQFF TGTGCCAGCAGCCAACTGATCAGGGGGAGCTCCTGCAATGAGCAGTTCTTC
NA TRBJ2-2 TRBV19 many CASSGSGFRELFF TGTGCCAGTAGTGGAAGCGGTTTCCGGGAGCTGTTTTTT
NA TRBJ1-1 TRBV2 many CASSGLLGNEAFF TGTGCCAGCAGCGGGTTATTGGGAAATGAAGCTTTCTTT
NA TRBJ1-1 TRBV6-2/TRBV6-3 many CASTGQQNTEAFF TGTGCCAGCACCGGACAGCAGAACACTGAAGCTTTCTTT